The T cell receptor (beta chain) under discussion was sequenced for a study of shared clonotypes between healthy human individuals (dated by TCRdb to between 2020 and 2021). In the study overall: Two women and a few men aged 18 to 49 years were included in the cohort. For each donor, CD4 naive and CD4 memory were each run on three plates, CD8 naive on two plates, and CD8 memory on one plate. Blood TCR repertoires of a handful of healthy adults were deeply sequenced to estimate repertoire size and the extent of clonotype sharing between individuals. Libraries were prepared and TCR repertoires were sequenced by different laboratories using diverse techniques, in order to increase sequencing depth and limit assay-specific biases. Leukapheresis yielded between about 0.94 and 8.9 billion PBMCs per donor. General findings and caveats noted by the study authors: Naive subsets generally had larger estimated clonotype richness than memory subsets did. The genetic and exposure-history diversity represented was limited by the small number of donors. Even with the large sequencing depth, rarefaction of the sorted-subset datasets indicated that sequencing was incomplete. Sampling was limited to blood, and TCR repertoires in tissue likely differ from TCR repertoires in blood. Sharing across several donors was observed for 5% to 6.5% of naive CD4, 3.5% of naive CD8, 2.3% of memory CD4, and roughly 0.4% of memory CD8 clonotypes. Compared with non-shared clonotypes, clonotypes shared by all four sorted-subset donors had higher generation probabilities. Pairwise subsampling indicated that sequencing depth was expected to affect the degree of clonotype sharing among donors.

The donors were healthy, HIV-negative adults with no recently reported acute infections or vaccinations. Every donor was a Caucasian adult residing in Nashville, Tennessee, USA. CD4+ T cells were enriched by magnetic negative selection, after which naive cells were positively selected on CD45RA and the negative fraction was taken as the memory subset. Blood was obtained by leukapheresis, after which PBMCs were separated by Ficoll-Histopaque density gradient centrifugation and cryopreserved in liquid nitrogen vapor phase. Analytical flow cytometry was used to check the purity and quantity of each magnetically sorted T cell population. Each sorted fraction had its genomic DNA isolated and then quantified by UV absorbance on a Nanodrop 2000c. As for this clone: The specificity of this receptor is unknown. Base qualities were left out, and no much larger clone turns up one base away.

TCR CDR3 regions were amplified from genomic DNA by multiplex PCR using the deep immunoSEQ assay. Extracted genomic DNA from each cell subset was spread evenly across all wells of several immunoSEQ 96-well plates, with each plate serving as a replicate. For sorted subsets, each replicate PCR was loaded with about 0.2 ug genomic DNA, equivalent to roughly 30,000 T cell genomes. The purified libraries were quantified using a Qubit 3.0 fluorometer, sized with a Bioanalyzer 2100, and then quantified again using the KAPA Library Quantification kit. A separate single-read 150-cycle Illumina NextSeq 550 flow cell was used to sequence each immunoSEQ 96-well plate. The authors' pipeline ran thus. Because only junctional sequences without quality scores were contained in the immunoSEQ output, filtering matching that applied to full-length reads could not be performed. To assign V/J genes and CDR3, sequences were annotated using PyIR, a Python wrapper for IgBLAST v1.9, with IMGT germline references. Reads were filtered out if the reads had weak V/J assignments (E-value above 1e-6), no CDR3, stop codons, out-of-frame junctions, or ambiguous translated residues. V3J clonotypes were defined by identical inferred V gene, J gene, and CDR3 amino acid sequence. To compute the percentage overlap between repertoires, the number of shared unique clonotypes was divided by the size of the smaller repertoire. RTK rarefaction, the Chao1 estimator, and Recon v2.1 estimates of unobserved clonotypes were used to assess repertoire richness. Generation probabilities for all TCRbeta clonotypes obtained by the gDNA method from a handful of donors were computed using OLGA. This immuneACCESS table, as held by TCRdb, lists in-frame sequences with V and J called but not all clones. Of the missing ones, under half trace to an unresolved V gene in checked studies; the others have no known cause. That table furnishes V, J and clone size, whereas the DNA furnished D and trimming. The sample data list under 2,500,000 clones, and almost 96% of these were observed just once. The top ten clones comprise 0.1% to 0.15% of the sample.

The sequence derives from a man aged 18 to 30 in good health. Material: naive CD4+ T cells sorted from blood. This specimen's cell subset or site label, interpreted: CD45RA+ positively selected.

The nucleotide sequence reads TGTGCCAGCAGTTACGACGCGAACACTGAAGCTTTCTTT. It translates as CASSYDANTEAFF. The chain is encoded by TRBV6-6 joined to TRBJ1-1, with the D gene not confidently named. From the cysteine up to the phenylalanine, the CDR3 has a length of 13 residues. The entry retains the CDR3 DNA only, 39 bases that are in frame from base 1. CDR1 and CDR2 are drawn from the germline V gene (reference sequence): MNHNY, SVGAGI. The germline ends are 5 bases apart after V is trimmed by 2 bases and J by 1 base.